Here is one T cell receptor beta chain with its context. The antigen remains undetermined. The data belong to a study of CD8 T cells in Susac syndrome. The RNA input was roughly 0.45 to 1 ug, and it was reverse transcribed with random hexamers. Via MiXCR, TCRdb re-called the immunoSEQ multiplex PCR reads, giving one row per CDR3 protein. The sample carries 75,000 to 95,000 distinct CDR3 sequences, around 96% recorded once. Deletions cut 6 bases from V and 0 bases from J, with 3 bases between. This CDR3 is built from 11 residues. Germline V gene sequence: CDR1 SQVTM, CDR2 ANQGSEA. Study-wide points: The study found that Susac CD8+ clonal expansion peaked in TEMRA cells and active patients. A relatively small number of individuals underwent TCR sequencing and HLA analysis.

V is TRBV29-1 and J is TRBJ1-3; no definite D call. This sequence was found in a human donor with Susac syndrome. Sample: CD8+ T cells from PBMCs. The CDR3 loop is CSVGSGNTIYF. Written as DNA, the CDR3 is TGCAGCGTGGGCTCTGGAAACACCATATATTTT. Drawing the rest from reference TRBV29-1 and TRBJ1-3, the complete variable domain is SAVISQKPSRDICQRGTSLTIQCQVDSQVTMMFWYRQQPGQSLTLIATANQGSEATYESGFVIDKFPISRPNLTFSTLTVSNMSPEDSSIYLCSVGSGNTIYFGEGSWLTVV.